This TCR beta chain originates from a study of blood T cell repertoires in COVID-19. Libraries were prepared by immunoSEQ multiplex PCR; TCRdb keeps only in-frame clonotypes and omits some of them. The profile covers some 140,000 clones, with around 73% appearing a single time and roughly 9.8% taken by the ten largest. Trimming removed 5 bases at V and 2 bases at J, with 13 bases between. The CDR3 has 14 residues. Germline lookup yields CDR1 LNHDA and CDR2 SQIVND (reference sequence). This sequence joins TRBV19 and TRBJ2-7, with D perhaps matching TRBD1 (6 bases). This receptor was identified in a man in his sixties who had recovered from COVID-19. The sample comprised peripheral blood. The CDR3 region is CASSGTLSAYEQYF. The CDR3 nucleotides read TGTGCCAGTAGTGGGACATTAAGTGCCTACGAGCAGTACTTC.